This T cell receptor (beta chain) was found in a study of T cells in Graves' hyperthyroidism and ophthalmopathy. This clonotype was detected ten times or more. The CDR3 is 15 residues long. V was trimmed by 7 bases and J by 3 bases, leaving 19 bases between them. Germline V gene lookup returns CDR1 MNHNS and CDR2 SASEGT. Amplification of TCR beta CDR3 regions was performed using RNA transcripts as template. Initially, a first-round RT-PCR of the TCR CDR3 employed the HTBI primer set. TCRdb reprocessed the multiplex PCR reads with MiXCR, giving one entry per CDR3 protein. This table holds hundreds of thousands of distinct CDR3 sequences, about 20% found once.

The source is a man between 35 and 55 years old with Graves' ophthalmopathy. This rearrangement joins TRBV6-1 to TRBJ2-7, with no clear D. The sequencing sample was made of blood. Here the CDR3 DNA reads TGTGCCAGCATGACCTCCGGAACCTTTTACTACGAGCAGTACTTC. The encoded protein is CASMTSGTFYYEQYF.